The 9 T cell receptor beta chains below come from one sample, sequenced in a study of lymphopenia after photon versus proton radiotherapy (dated by TCRdb to between 2018 and 2021). Receptor amplification or capture employed the immunoSEQ multiplex PCR assay. TCRdb holds this immuneACCESS table with in-frame rearrangements only. Some clones are missing; in checked studies, unresolved V genes explain under half, and the rest has no known cause. The sample profile shows approximately 170,000 clones; around nine tenths of them were found once. About 4.7% of the sample is in the top ten clones. Source: peripheral blood, taken from a patient treated with photon-based radiotherapy. The receptor source for this set is a middle-aged man with gastric cancer.

This clone was picked up a small number of times. The CDR3 DNA reads as TGTGCCAGCATCGAAGGACAGAGAAAAGAGACCCAGTACTTC. This translates into CASIEGQRKETQYF. The V call is TRBV5-6, the J call TRBJ2-5; weak D call: TRBD1 (6 bases). The CDR3 has 14 amino acids. Germline lookup yields CDR1 SGHDT and CDR2 YYEEEE. V was pared by 6 bases and J by 3 bases, with 15 bases between.

The V gene is TRBV11-2, the J gene TRBJ2-5; D uncertain. The CDR3 extends over 13 amino acids. The V gene lost 1 base and the J gene lost 4 bases, with 7 bases spanning the gap. CDR1 and CDR2 from the germline V gene are SGHAT and FQNNGV. CDR3 in amino acids: CASSLGVSETQYF. The CDR3 DNA reads as TGTGCCAGCAGCTTAGGGGTCTCAGAGACCCAGTACTTC.

The genes are TRBV5-1 and TRBJ2-2, with 7 nucleotides matching TRBD2. After removal of 3 bases from V and 7 bases from J, the junction contained 9 bases not matched to a gene. Germline values: CDR1 SGHRS, CDR2 YFSETQ. This CDR3 region has 15 residues. CDR3 in amino acids: CASSSRLADGGELFF. As DNA, the CDR3 is TGCGCCAGCAGCTCCCGACTAGCCGACGGCGGGGAGCTGTTTTTT.

The chain carries TRBV30 and TRBJ2-2; TRBD1 or TRBD2 may be the D gene (5 bases each). Germline CDR1 reads GTSNPN; CDR2 reads SVGIG (reference sequence). The CDR3 spans 14 residues. V lost 4 bases, J lost 5 bases, and 14 bases lay in between. The CDR3 is CAWKYGTGTGELFF. CDR3 bases: TGTGCCTGGAAATACGGGACCGGGACCGGGGAGCTGTTTTTT. Filled out from reference TRBV30 and TRBJ2-2, the complete variable domain reads SQTIHQWPATLVQPVGSPLSLECTVEGTSNPNLYWYRQAAGRGLQLLFYSVGIGQISSEVPQNLSASRPQDRQFILSSKKLLLSDSGFYLCAWKYGTGTGELFFGEGSRLTVL.

V gene TRBV5-1 combines with J gene TRBJ2-7; 9 nucleotides match TRBD1. Germline CDR1 reads SGHRS; CDR2 reads YFSETQ. The V and J ends lost 0 bases and 3 bases, in that order; junction bases with no gene match: 7. This CDR3 is built from 16 residues. For the CDR3, the DNA is TGCGCCAGCAGCTTGGCCCCGGGACAGGGAATCTACGAGCAGTACTTC. Its protein product is CASSLAPGQGIYEQYF.

The chain recombines TRBV5-6 with TRBJ1-3, with a weak D call TRBD1 (5 bases). The CDR3 runs to 14 residues. Germline CDR1 SGHDT, CDR2 YYEEEE. Trimming shortened V by 2 bases and J by 0 bases, and 6 bases separated the two germline ends. CDR3 sequence reads: CASSFGGSGNTIYF. The CDR3 bases are TGTGCCAGCAGCTTCGGGGGCTCTGGAAACACCATATATTTT.

V and J are TRBV6-1 and TRBJ1-3; D ambiguous. The germline V and J ends were trimmed by 0 bases and 2 bases, with 11 bases remaining between them. Germline V lookup: CDR1 MNHNS, CDR2 SASEGT. The CDR3 runs to 16 residues. CDR3 sequence reads: CASSEALRRTGNTIYF. The CDR3 DNA reads TGTGCCAGCAGTGAAGCGCTTCGGAGAACTGGAAACACCATATATTTT.

J is TRBJ2-1 and V is TRBV19, with 9 bases lining up with TRBD2. The V gene's germline CDR1 is LNHDA and CDR2 SQIVND (reference sequence). This CDR3 is built from 13 residues. V was clipped by 6 bases and J by 9 bases; unmatched bases: 6. CDR3 DNA: TGTGCCAGTAGACTTAGCGGGAGTGCTGAGCAGTTCTTC. Translation gives CASRLSGSAEQFF.

The rearrangement uses TRBV19 and TRBJ1-1; D unresolved. V shed 5 bases and J shed 7 bases, with 11 bases lying between them. The CDR3 runs to 12 residues. The germline V gene has CDR1 LNHDA and CDR2 SQIVND (reference sequence). CDR3 amino acids: CASSALDGEAFF. CDR3 DNA sequence: TGTGCCAGTAGTGCTTTAGACGGTGAAGCTTTCTTT.